This T cell receptor beta chain was identified during a study of beta chain features in type 1 diabetes. Study-level information: Comparable age, gender and cell yields were observed in patients relative to healthy donors. Notes on the study in general: Possible PCR preference for shorter templates applied equally to patients and controls. All four CD4+ subsets from Type 1 diabetes patients carried moderately but significantly shorter TCRB CDR3s. At VDJ recombination sites, type 1 diabetes patients had fewer insertions and more deleted nucleotides. Sampled from patients, naive, central memory and Treg TCRB repertoires appeared more similar than those sampled from healthy donors.

Expressed TCRB transcripts were sequenced, since all the RNA that had been isolated was reverse transcribed. This table comes from immunoSEQ multiplex PCR, and its TCRdb copy is limited to in-frame clones, with some not included. This table holds hundreds of thousands of clones, approximately 10% found once. The V gene's germline CDR1 is SGHRS and CDR2 YFSETQ. The V gene lost 4 bases and the J gene lost 4 bases, with 12 bases spanning the gap. CDR3 length equals 14 residues. Of note for this clone: As yet, its antigen is unknown.

This chain uses TRBV5-1 with TRBJ2-1, with a weak D call TRBD2 (5 bases). The receptor was derived from a man aged 25-45 years with type 1 diabetes. The sample was naive CD4+ T cells from blood. In nucleotides, the CDR3 is TGCGCCAGCAGCGACGCAAGCGGATACAATGAGCAGTTCTTC. This sequence encodes CASSDASGYNEQFF.